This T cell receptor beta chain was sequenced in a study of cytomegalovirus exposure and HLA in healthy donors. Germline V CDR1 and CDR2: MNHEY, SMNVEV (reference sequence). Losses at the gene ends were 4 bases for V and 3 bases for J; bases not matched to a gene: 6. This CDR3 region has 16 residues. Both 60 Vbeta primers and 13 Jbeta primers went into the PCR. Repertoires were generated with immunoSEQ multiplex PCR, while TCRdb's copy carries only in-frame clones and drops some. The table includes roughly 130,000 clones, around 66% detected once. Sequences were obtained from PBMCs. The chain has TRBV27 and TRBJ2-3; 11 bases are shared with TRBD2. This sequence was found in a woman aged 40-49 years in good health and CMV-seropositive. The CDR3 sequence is CASSSTSGSWTDTQYF. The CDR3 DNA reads TGTGCCAGCAGTTCCACTAGCGGGAGTTGGACAGATACGCAGTATTTT.